The sequence of this T cell receptor beta chain was determined in a study of blood T cell repertoires in COVID-19. Study details: Acute and convalescent COVID-19 samples came from the United States, Italy and Spain. PBMCs, B-cell-depleted T cells, or T cells were the source of the cDNA or gDNA that made up the material.

Germline V gene data show CDR1 as LNHDA and CDR2 as SQIVND (reference sequence). The CDR3 extends over 16 amino acids. With 1 base clipped from V and 2 bases from J, the junction kept 4 bases outside the gene matches. Authors' methods: Amplification from reference gene primers served as the basis for estimated nucleated cell counts. The assay was immunoSEQ multiplex PCR, and TCRdb's table has in-frame clones only and misses some. Clone size and the V and J calls come from that table; the DNA yielded D and trimming. Of roughly 260,000 clones detected, around 87% appear once; the ten largest clones hold about 2.5%. This clone was seen a handful of times.

The specimen was peripheral blood. The receptor's source is a woman aged 45-60 years with acute or convalescent COVID-19. The chain uses TRBV19 and TRBJ2-1; 8 bases align to TRBD2. The CDR3 DNA is TGTGCCAGTAGTATAGCGGGCGGGAGGACCTACAATGAGCAGTTCTTC. Amino acid sequence: CASSIAGGRTYNEQFF.